This T cell receptor (beta chain) comes out of a study of blood T cell repertoires in COVID-19 (dated by TCRdb to about 2020). Some background on the complete study: Samples covering the acute and convalescent phases of COVID-19 were provided by collaborators in the United States, Italy and Spain. Nearly every sample came with metadata listing a de-identified subject ID, COVID-19 status, age in years and sex. Where HLA class I and class II types were available, the types were taken from metadata supplied by the sample provider, not from assay-based typing. The prospective study material was composed of cDNA or gDNA derived from T cells, B-cell-depleted T cells, or PBMCs. The samples were drawn from the first 160 participants of the ongoing ImmuneRACE study and from more than 1,000 subjects provided by 6 global collaborators. The dataset comprised deeply sampled blood TCRbeta repertoires from subjects exposed to, actively infected with, or recovered from COVID-19. The repertoires were released in a freely available public database meant as a resource for research on the immune response to SARS-CoV-2. What the work shows at the level of the full study, not this receptor alone: The amount of clinical and demographic metadata varied by source and participant and was provided uncurated.

Measured from the cysteine to the phenylalanine, the CDR3 is 15 residues long. Only the CDR3 part of the read is kept: 45 bases, read in frame from the first base. The V and J ends are trimmed by 6 bases and 3 bases, leaving 14 bases between them. The CDR1 and CDR2 encoded by the germline V gene are KGHSH and LQKENI. In Seattle, one collaborating source enrolled patients while the infection was active and tracked those patients longitudinally over the course of disease. Whole blood was collected in K2EDTA tubes by collaborating institutions according to the institutions' own protocols. Collaborator samples were shipped for TCRbeta analysis as frozen whole blood, isolated PBMCs, or DNA extracted from either sample type. As for this clone: Its antigen is unknown. Within one base of it there is no much larger clone, and no base qualities were kept.

The immunoSEQ Assay, a bias-controlled multiplex PCR, was used to amplify TCRbeta CDR3 regions from genomic DNA. On the authors' methods: Within the assay, amplification of reference gene primers was used to estimate how many nucleated cells each sample contained. Sequence reads were collapsed and filtered to measure the absolute abundance of every unique TCRbeta CDR3 rearrangement. For each sample, productive Simpson clonality was calculated as the square root of Simpson's diversity index across productive rearrangements. TCRdb limited this immuneACCESS table to in-frame rearrangements with V and J called. A share of clones is missing; checked studies link under half to unresolved V genes, and the rest is unexplained. The DNA gave D and trimming, while V, J and clone size come from that table. The sample contains around 310,000 clones, 90% of them found a single time. Around 0.96% of the sample lies in the top ten.

The receptor comes from a woman aged 40 to 50 with COVID-19, enrolled during active disease. Input material: peripheral blood. The chain is made from TRBV18 and TRBJ2-2; no D gene can be assigned with confidence. The bases read TGTGCCAGCTCCCCCCTAAAATCGGACACCGGGGAGCTGTTTTTT. This codes for CASSPLKSDTGELFF.